These T cell receptor beta chains were read from a single sample in a study of CXCR3-negative and CXCR3-positive naive CD8 T cells. Each CDR3 protein gets one entry in TCRdb, which reprocessed the 5' RACE reads and gives no DNA. The table lists roughly 93,000 distinct CDR3 sequences. The material sequenced was naive CXCR3+ CD8+ T cells from blood. The receptor source for this set is a human donor in good health. Some clones in this sample may be carry-over from other donors' samples. The CDR3 runs from the conserved cysteine through the conserved F or W.

v_call	j_call	cdr3_aa
TRBV20-1	TRBJ2-7	CSARSSGTYEQYF
TRBV30	TRBJ1-3	CAWSPGSSGNTIYF
TRBV14	TRBJ2-3	CASSQSFIESWPDTQYF
TRBV6-2/TRBV6-3	TRBJ2-7	CASSPPGTEQYF
TRBV9	TRBJ1-1	CASSTYPRSFEAFF
TRBV29-1	TRBJ1-2	CSVEGLSYGYTF
TRBV7-8	TRBJ2-5	CASSALAGLQIGTQYF
TRBV25-1	TRBJ1-5	CASKGGTGNQPQHF
TRBV29-1	TRBJ1-2	CSVLRDNYGYTF
TRBV9	TRBJ2-1	CASSTRSDWEQFF
TRBV28	TRBJ1-5	CASSPDSYNQPQHF
TRBV28	TRBJ2-1	CASSQTSGGREQFF
TRBV7-3	TRBJ2-3	CASSTLGRSTDTQYF
TRBV3-1	TRBJ1-2	CASSRPGQGISGYTF
TRBV20-1	TRBJ2-7	CSARGLAGGSYEQYF
TRBV5-6	TRBJ2-1	CASSTGPRNEQFF
TRBV7-9	TRBJ2-5	CASSFLQGEGETQYF
TRBV7-6	TRBJ1-1	CASSYQRGWGTEAFF
TRBV10-3	TRBJ1-1	CAIVSGRAEAFF
TRBV7-8	TRBJ2-1	CASSYSGTSYNEQFF
TRBV5-4	TRBJ2-1	CASSPIPPQGKGVNEQFF
TRBV5-1	TRBJ2-3	CASSLRTSGPTDTQYF
TRBV15	TRBJ2-1	CATSSPRDRAYNEQFF
TRBV11-2	TRBJ2-7	CASSLSGSYEQYF
TRBV5-1	TRBJ2-1	CASSPTLAGGYNEQFF
TRBV19	TRBJ1-1	CASSIWENTEAFF
TRBV19	TRBJ2-1	CASSLPTGTYNEQFF
TRBV7-3	TRBJ2-1	CASSLTAGEYYNEQFF
TRBV29-1	TRBJ2-2	CSVEVLDNRELFF
TRBV27	TRBJ1-1	CASSLGWGRDTEAFF
TRBV11-2	TRBJ2-5	CASSLLQFQETQYF
TRBV4-3	TRBJ1-1	CASSQVYVRGMNTEAFF
TRBV7-9	TRBJ2-3	CASSQSDTDTQYF
TRBV21-1	TRBJ2-5	CASIEMGFSSGNPQETQYF
TRBV6-6	TRBJ2-5	CASSAGVQETQYF
TRBV4-3	TRBJ2-7	CASSQVVGGRGEQYF
TRBV3-1	TRBJ2-1	CASSPRPPISSYNEQFF
TRBV12-3/TRBV12-4	TRBJ2-1	CASSYPGGVMNEQFF
TRBV12-3/TRBV12-4	TRBJ2-6	CASSSPRTSSGANVLTF
TRBV27	TRBJ2-2	CASSGQNAGELFF
TRBV19	TRBJ2-2	CASSPMGAGTDTGELFF
TRBV7-6	TRBJ2-1	CASSLVSDNEQFF
TRBV7-9	TRBJ1-1	CASSLMNTEAFF
TRBV7-3	TRBJ2-1	CASSLLGTGANEQFF
TRBV10-3	TRBJ2-1	CAISDSGGLGVYNEQFF
TRBV7-2	TRBJ1-4	CASSPETGEEKLFF
TRBV12-3/TRBV12-4	TRBJ2-5	CASSSARADQETQYF
TRBV14	TRBJ2-3	CASSQDLAGRTDTQYF
TRBV6-6	TRBJ1-1	CASSFRRDTEAFF
TRBV6-5	TRBJ2-7	CASSYTGFAYEQYF
TRBV7-9	TRBJ2-5	CASSLRTGGEETQYF
TRBV6-2/TRBV6-3	TRBJ2-1	CASTESWGGSYNEQFF
TRBV7-9	TRBJ1-5	CASSFGPYNQPQHF
TRBV10-2	TRBJ1-1	CASSESILGLRFLAFF
TRBV9	TRBJ2-1	CASSPSGLSSYNEQFF
TRBV7-3	TRBJ2-1	CASSLNAGGLNNEQFF
TRBV27	TRBJ2-2	CAVGPRQVTGELFF